Below are 5 T cell receptor beta chains sequenced from a single sample in a study of cytomegalovirus exposure and HLA in healthy donors (dated by TCRdb to between 2016 and 2019). Receptor amplification or capture employed the immunoSEQ multiplex PCR assay. For the multiplex PCR, a mixture combining 60 forward primers for TCR Vbeta segments and 13 reverse primers for TCR Jbeta segments was used. TCRdb re-hosts the immuneACCESS table, in-frame sequences only. Its copies lack some clones; in the studies checked, an unresolved V gene accounts for under half of them, and the cause for the rest is not known. For this sample the table gives around 280,000 clones, of which around nine tenths were detected only once. 2% to 3% of the sample is taken by the ten largest. Source material: PBMCs. Receptor source: a woman in her late teens or twenties in good health and CMV-seronegative.

V and J are TRBV5-1 and TRBJ2-7; TRBD2 aligns across 7 bases. This CDR3 has 13 residues. Germline values: CDR1 SGHRS, CDR2 YFSETQ. The trim removed 0 bases at V and 7 bases at J, leaving 4 bases unmatched. The CDR3 sequence: CASSLEGAGEQYF. CDR3 sequence (DNA): TGCGCCAGCAGCTTGGAGGGAGCGGGAGAGCAGTACTTC.

The V call is TRBV29-1, the J call TRBJ2-3; 10 bases match TRBD2. The CDR3 is 16 amino acids. Germline CDR1 and CDR2: SQVTM and ANQGSEA. Trimming cost V 5 bases and J 2 bases; bases outside gene matches: 10. The CDR3 nucleotides are TGCAGCGTTCCAGCGGGGGGGCCAGCATTCACAGATACGCAGTATTTT. Amino acids: CSVPAGGPAFTDTQYF.

The chain recombines TRBV10-1 with TRBJ2-3; 7 nucleotides agree with TRBD2. Germline CDR1 reads WNHNN; CDR2 reads SYGVQD (reference sequence). J was trimmed by 1 base and V by 0 bases; bases with no gene match: 4. CDR3 size: 16 residues. The CDR3 protein is CASSESPSGGTDTQYF. Written as DNA, the CDR3 is TGCGCCAGCAGTGAGTCACCCAGCGGGGGCACAGATACGCAGTATTTT.

The chain recombines TRBV9 with TRBJ1-1; 10 nucleotides agree with TRBD1. CDR1 SGDLS and CDR2 YYNGEE come from the germline V gene. V lost 6 bases and J lost 2; bases outside the gene matches: 10. This CDR3 spans 16 amino acids. The CDR3 DNA reads as TGTGCCAGCACCCCGGGACAGGGGAGGGGAAACACTGAAGCTTTCTTT. It codes for CASTPGQGRGNTEAFF.

The chain joins TRBV18 to TRBJ2-5; D is perhaps TRBD1 (5 bases). Germline values: CDR1 KGHSH, CDR2 LQKENI. Between the trimmed V and J ends, which lost 4 bases and 4 bases, there was a span of 22 bases. The CDR3 totals 17 residues. DNA for the CDR3: TGTGCCAGCTCACTCCTACTCAGGGTCGCGCGCGGAGAGACCCAGTACTTC. It encodes CASSLLLRVARGETQYF.